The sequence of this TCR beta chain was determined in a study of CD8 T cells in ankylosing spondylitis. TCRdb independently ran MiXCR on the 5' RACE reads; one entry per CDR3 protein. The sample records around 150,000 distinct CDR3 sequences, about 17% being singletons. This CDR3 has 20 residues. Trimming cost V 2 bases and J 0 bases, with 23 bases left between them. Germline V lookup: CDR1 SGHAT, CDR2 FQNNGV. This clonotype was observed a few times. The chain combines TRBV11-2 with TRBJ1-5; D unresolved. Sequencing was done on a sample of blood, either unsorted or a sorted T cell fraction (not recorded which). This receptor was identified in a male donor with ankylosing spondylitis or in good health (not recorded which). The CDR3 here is CASSLPRHQYRSDSNQPQHF. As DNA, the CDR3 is TGTGCCAGCAGCTTACCCCGACACCAGTATAGGAGCGATAGCAATCAGCCCCAGCATTTT.